This passage covers 31 T cell receptor beta chains from one sample sequenced in a study of blood T cells in healthy people across ages. A second PCR, run for about 6 to 11 cycles, used a sample-barcoded 5' primer plus a J-beta primer mix. TCRdb re-called the 5' RACE reads through MiXCR, storing one row per CDR3 protein. The table has about 1.5 million distinct CDR3 sequences, 42% seen once. Sequenced: blood. The source of these receptors is a woman aged 18-29 years in good health.

This clonotype came up a few times. The V call is TRBV9, the J call TRBJ2-7, with D unresolved. The V end lost 4 bases, the J end lost 2 bases, and 10 bases lay between the germline ends. The V gene's germline CDR1 is SGDLS and CDR2 YYNGEE. This CDR3 region has 13 residues. CDR3 sequence (DNA): TGTGCCAGCAGCCCGGCTAGTACCTACGAGCAGTACTTC. Translated, it gives CASSPASTYEQYF.

The gene calls are TRBV4-2 and TRBJ2-1; D perhaps matches TRBD2 (6 bases). This CDR3 region has 14 residues. In germline, CDR1 is LGHNA, CDR2 YNFKEQ. V dropped 3 bases and J dropped 8 bases, with 14 bases sitting between them. In DNA, the CDR3 is TGTGCCAGCAGCCAGTGGATGCGCGGGGATGAGCAGTTCTTC. Its protein product is CASSQWMRGDEQFF.

The chain joins TRBV12-3 or TRBV12-4 to TRBJ1-4; perhaps TRBD1 as D (5 bases). The length of the CDR3 is 15 residues. V gave up 3 bases and J gave up 4 bases, with 12 bases separating them. Here the CDR3 reads CASSFSGLINEKLFF. In DNA, the CDR3 is TGTGCCAGCAGTTTTTCGGGACTGATTAATGAAAAACTGTTTTTT.

The rearrangement links TRBV3-1 to TRBJ1-1; D gene unclear. This CDR3 contains 15 residues. The V end was cut by 1 base, the J end by 0 bases, with 9 bases between. The germline gives CDR1 LGHDT, CDR2 YNNKEL (reference sequence). The CDR3 bases are TGTGCCAGCAGCCAAGGGTCAACAGTGAACACTGAAGCTTTCTTT. Its translation is CASSQGSTVNTEAFF.

This clonotype appeared a single time. The chain uses TRBV7-9 and TRBJ1-1, with D possibly TRBD1 on 5 matching bases. The CDR3 is made up of 13 amino acids. Trimming removed 5 bases at V and 7 bases at J, with 14 bases between. CDR1 and CDR2 from the germline V gene are SEHNR and FQNEAQ (reference sequence). The CDR3 DNA sequence: TGTGCCAGCAGCCGGATAGGGGAAGGTGAAGCTTTCTTT. Translated: CASSRIGEGEAFF.

Comment on this clonotype: A read error may account for a junction end that differs from germline. V is TRBV29-1 and J is TRBJ2-1; either TRBD1 or TRBD2 may fit D (5 bases each). The CDR3 loop spans 13 amino acids. Germline V gene lookup returns CDR1 SQVTM and CDR2 ANQGSEA. The CDR3 reads CGVEGTSYNEQFF. CDR3 in DNA: TGCGGCGTTGAAGGGACCAGCTACAATGAGCAGTTCTTC.

The chain is built from TRBV5-1 and TRBJ1-1; D is undetermined. This CDR3 is 16 amino acids long. Germline-derived CDR1 and CDR2 are SGHRS and YFSETQ. Trimming shortened V by 0 bases and J by 0 bases, and 12 bases separated the two germline ends. CDR3: CASSLGRLGLNTEAFF. The CDR3 DNA reads TGCGCCAGCAGCTTGGGGCGTCTGGGTTTGAACACTGAAGCTTTCTTT.

This clonotype was recorded once. A much more abundant neighbour one base away suggests this may be a read error. The gene calls are TRBV12-3 or TRBV12-4 and TRBJ2-3; no clear D. With 5 bases removed from V and 7 bases from J, the gap between germline ends came to 16 bases. The CDR3 is 14 amino acids. The CDR3 spells CASSVLAYLNTQYF. DNA for the CDR3: TGTGCCAGCAGTGTGCTTGCCTACTTAAATACGCAGTATTTT.

On this clonotype: A clone one base away is much larger, so this may be a read error. The chain employs TRBV6-5 and TRBJ2-1; the D is unclear. CDR1 and CDR2 (germline): MNHEY, SVGAGI. The CDR3 runs 13 residues. The chain's CDR3 is CAGSDDGLGEQFF. The CDR3 DNA follows: TGTGCCGGCAGTGACGACGGTCTAGGGGAGCAGTTCTTC.

V gene TRBV20-1 combines with J gene TRBJ2-5; 7 nucleotides match TRBD2. Germline V gene data show CDR1 as DFQATT and CDR2 as SNEGSKA (reference sequence). The trim removed 5 bases at V and 2 bases at J, leaving 8 bases unmatched. The length of the CDR3 is 14 residues. CDR3 nucleotide sequence: TGCAGTGCTCCGGCGGGAGCGCTACAAGAGACCCAGTACTTC. Its protein product is CSAPAGALQETQYF.

This clonotype occurred a few times. The gene calls are TRBV20-1 and TRBJ2-3, with D unclear. Trimming shortened V by 3 bases and J by 4 bases, and 8 bases separated the two germline ends. Germline CDR1 reads DFQATT; CDR2 reads SNEGSKA (reference sequence). The CDR3 is made up of 12 amino acids. CDR3 amino acids: CSARGFPDTQYF. CDR3 in DNA: TGCAGTGCTAGGGGGTTCCCAGATACGCAGTATTTT.

This clonotype appeared many times. V usage is TRBV7-8 and J usage is TRBJ1-6, with TRBD1 as a possible D gene (5 bases). Deletions cut 3 bases from V and 5 bases from J, with 11 bases between. There are 15 residues in the CDR3. Germline V lookup: CDR1 SGHVS, CDR2 FQNEAQ. CDR3 sequence reads: CASSFSQGNNSPLHF. In DNA form, the CDR3 reads TGTGCCAGCAGCTTTTCCCAGGGTAATAATTCACCCCTCCACTTT.

The rearrangement joins TRBV6-2 or TRBV6-3 to TRBJ2-3; D is unclear. This CDR3 comprises 16 residues. V shed 0 bases and J shed 0 bases, with 10 bases lying between them. Germline V gene data show CDR1 as MNHEY and CDR2 as SVGEGT. CDR3 sequence (DNA): TGTGCCAGCAGTTACTCGACGGGTTCTAGCACAGATACGCAGTATTTT. Encoded protein: CASSYSTGSSTDTQYF.

Details on this clonotype: A read error may produce the germline difference seen at one junction end. This chain joins TRBV20-1 and TRBJ1-1; no definite D call. The CDR3 runs 14 residues. CDR1 DFQATT and CDR2 SNEGSKA come from the germline V gene (reference sequence). In nucleotides, the CDR3 is TGTAGTGCTAGTTTGGGCAGGATGAACACTGAAGCTTTCTTT. This sequence encodes CSASLGRMNTEAFF.

V gene TRBV2 combines with J gene TRBJ1-2; possible D gene TRBD1, 6 bases. The CDR3 length is 10 residues. Germline values: CDR1 SNHLY, CDR2 FYNNEI. The V end was cut by 11 bases, the J end by 4 bases, with 8 bases between. CDR3 sequence (DNA): TGTGCCGGGGGCCTCTATGGCTACACCTTC. Translation: CAGGLYGYTF.

The chain carries TRBV20-1 and TRBJ1-2; D gene uncertain. V lost 5 bases, J lost 2 bases, and 18 bases lay in between. CDR3 length: 15 amino acids. Per the germline V gene, CDR1 is DFQATT and CDR2 is SNEGSKA (reference sequence). In DNA, the CDR3 is TGCAGTGCTCCAAGAGTTCGGTCCCGGAACTATGGCTACACCTTC. The encoded protein is CSAPRVRSRNYGYTF.

This clonotype was observed a single time. The gene calls are TRBV6-5 and TRBJ1-4, with a possible D match to TRBD1 (6 bases). The V and J ends lost 10 bases and 8 bases respectively, with 17 bases between them. The CDR3 spans 13 residues. Germline assignment: CDR1 MNHEY and CDR2 SVGAGI. CDR3 region: CATTTRGGEKLFF. The DNA of the CDR3 is TGTGCCACTACAACAAGGGGGGGAGAAAAACTGTTTTTT.

This clonotype has ten or more counts. The gene calls are TRBV29-1 and TRBJ2-1; TRBD2 agrees at 8 bases. The CDR3 sequence is 16 residues long. V lost 2 bases to trimming and J lost 2 bases; unmatched junction nucleotides: 8. CDR1 and CDR2 from the germline V gene are SQVTM and ANQGSEA. CDR3 nucleotides: TGCAGCGTTGAATCTTTTCTAGCGGGCCCCTACAATGAGCAGTTCTTC. It encodes CSVESFLAGPYNEQFF.

The chain uses TRBV12-3 or TRBV12-4 and TRBJ1-1; D is undetermined. V was shortened by 7 bases and J by 3 bases, with 15 bases between the two germline ends. The CDR3 totals 14 residues. The CDR3: CASILGGVDTEAFF. The CDR3 nucleotides read TGTGCCAGCATCCTAGGTGGGGTGGACACTGAAGCTTTCTTT.

There are a few counts of this clonotype. The gene calls are TRBV27 and TRBJ1-5; 12 bases are shared with TRBD1. Germline CDR1 MNHEY, CDR2 SMNVEV (reference sequence). The CDR3 is 14 amino acids. V dropped 6 bases and J dropped 6; count of bases not matched to a gene: 3. DNA of the CDR3: TGTGCCAGCAGGGGACAGGGGGCCGGTCAGCCCCAGCATTTT. It codes for CASRGQGAGQPQHF.

This clonotype was picked up a small number of times. This sequence joins TRBV30 and TRBJ2-3; D is uncertain. The germline V gene has CDR1 GTSNPN and CDR2 SVGIG (reference sequence). Between the trimmed V and J ends, which lost 1 base and 3 bases, there was a span of 5 bases. The length of the CDR3 is 12 residues. In DNA, the CDR3 is TGTGCCTGGAGTGACCCGACAGATACGCAGTATTTT. This sequence encodes CAWSDPTDTQYF.

The sample holds a few counts of this clonotype. The chain carries TRBV7-2 and TRBJ2-1; TRBD1 might be the D (5 bases). CDR1 and CDR2 from the germline V gene are SGHTA and FQGNSA. Trimming pared 5 bases from V and 4 bases from J, leaving 18 bases between. CDR3 length equals 16 residues. CDR3 in DNA: TGTGCCAGCAGCCCCCTTCAGGGTTCTTCTTACAATGAGCAGTTCTTC. Protein sequence: CASSPLQGSSYNEQFF.

This rearrangement joins TRBV28 to TRBJ1-5, with 7 nucleotides matching TRBD1. Germline V gene data show CDR1 as MDHEN and CDR2 as SYDVKM. V lost 2 bases and J lost 8; bases outside the gene matches: 9. This CDR3 region has 15 residues. This chain's CDR3 is CASSLTGAPGKPQHF. The CDR3, as DNA: TGTGCCAGCAGTTTAACAGGGGCGCCGGGTAAGCCCCAGCATTTT.

The V gene is TRBV7-2, the J gene TRBJ1-2; TRBD1 matches 8 bases. With V trimmed by 1 base and J by 4 bases, 14 bases remained unmatched. Germline V CDR1 and CDR2: SGHTA, FQGNSA. The CDR3 has 18 amino acids. CDR3 DNA: TGTGCCAGCAGCTTAGAGGGTGGGACAGGACTCCTCTTCTATGGCTACACCTTC. As protein: CASSLEGGTGLLFYGYTF.

The V and J genes are TRBV10-3 and TRBJ1-2; tentatively, D is TRBD1 (5 bases). The germline V gene has CDR1 ENHRY and CDR2 SYGVKD. V lost 8 bases to trimming and J lost 3 bases, with 13 bases between them. This CDR3 has 13 residues. The CDR3 region has the DNA TGTGCCATCTCCTGCAGGGTCGACTATGGCTACACCTTC. Protein: CAISCRVDYGYTF.

The CDR3 DNA sequence: TGCGCCAGCAGCCAAGGACGGCAGAGGCCCGGAAACACCATATATTTT. Translating gives CASSQGRQRPGNTIYF. The rearrangement links TRBV4-1 to TRBJ1-3; no definite D call. V gave up 1 base and J gave up 4 bases, with 14 bases separating them. CDR3 size: 16 residues. The germline V gene encodes CDR1 MGHRA and CDR2 YSYEKL.

The count of this clonotype is one. The rearrangement joins TRBV20-1 to TRBJ2-7; either TRBD1 or TRBD2 may fit D (5 bases each). V lost 1 base to trimming and J lost 2 bases, with 9 bases between them. Per the germline V gene, CDR1 is DFQATT and CDR2 is SNEGSKA (reference sequence). This CDR3 contains 13 residues. In DNA form, the CDR3 reads TGCAGTGCTAGAGGGGGGAGCGCCTACGAGCAGTACTTC. It translates to CSARGGSAYEQYF.

This chain joins TRBV20-1 and TRBJ2-1; tentative D call: TRBD2 (5 bases). This CDR3 spans 15 amino acids. The germline V gene encodes CDR1 DFQATT and CDR2 SNEGSKA (reference sequence). V shed 1 base and J shed 7 bases, with 17 bases lying between them. Here the CDR3 DNA reads TGCAGTGCTAGAGCCCGCGGACTTGCAGGAAATGAGCAGTTCTTC. It translates to CSARARGLAGNEQFF.

V is TRBV7-9 and J is TRBJ2-5; 13 nucleotides line up with TRBD2. The J call could be wrong; TRBJ2-1 is a better fit for the DNA end. This CDR3 has 15 residues. Germline values: CDR1 SEHNR, CDR2 FQNEAQ (reference sequence). Written as DNA, the CDR3 is TGTGCCAGCAGCATTGGGACTAGCGGGGAAGAGACCCAGTTCTTC. Translated: CASSIGTSGEETQFF.

This sequence joins TRBV10-3 and TRBJ1-6; tentative D call: TRBD1 (5 bases). The CDR3 contains 12 residues. Deletions cut 7 bases from V and 13 bases from J, with 14 bases between. The V gene's germline CDR1 is ENHRY and CDR2 SYGVKD. CDR3 sequence reads: CAINQPGIPLHF. The CDR3 DNA reads as TGTGCCATCAACCAACCAGGGATCCCCCTCCACTTT.

The J gene is TRBJ2-7, the V gene TRBV29-1; D gene unclear. Trimming stripped 5 bases from V and 2 bases from J, with 10 bases between. Germline lookup yields CDR1 SQVTM and CDR2 ANQGSEA. The CDR3 spans 12 residues. The CDR3 DNA is TGCAGCGTTACGGCAGGCACCTACGAGCAGTACTTC. Protein sequence: CSVTAGTYEQYF.